This TCR beta chain comes out of a study of technical replicates of blood from four donors. Some clones are missing from TCRdb's copy, which holds only in-frame ones; the method was immunoSEQ multiplex PCR. This repertoire shows 91,000 or so clones, about 94% found once; its top ten account for about 0.3%. A single count supports this clone. The germline V gene has CDR1 MDHEN and CDR2 SYDVKM. Trimming took 7 bases from V and 1 from J; bases not matched to a gene: 9. CDR3 length: 16 amino acids. This sequence was found in a human donor in good health. The rearrangement uses TRBV28 and TRBJ1-5, with 8 bases identical to TRBD1. The sequencing input was T cells isolated from PBMCs. CDR3 DNA sequence: TGTGCCAGCACCCCTTTCGACAGGGGAAGCAATCAGCCCCAGCATTTT. Translating gives CASTPFDRGSNQPQHF.